Below are 16 T cell receptor beta chains sequenced from a single sample in a study of cytomegalovirus exposure and HLA in healthy donors. PCR primers comprised 60 Vbeta and 13 Jbeta primers. This table comes from immunoSEQ multiplex PCR, and its TCRdb copy is limited to in-frame clones, with some not included. This repertoire shows about 250,000 clones, under 80% found once; its top ten account for approximately 2.3%. Input material: PBMCs. The receptor source for this set is a female donor in good health and CMV-seronegative.

The chain is built from TRBV5-1 and TRBJ2-2; 7 positions agree with TRBD1. The CDR3 consists of 14 residues. V lost 2 bases, J lost 6 bases, and 4 bases stayed unmatched. The V gene's germline CDR1 is SGHRS and CDR2 YFSETQ. CDR3 sequence (DNA): TGCGCCAGCAGCTTCGGGACAGTTCCCGGGGAGCTGTTTTTT. Translating it yields CASSFGTVPGELFF.

The rearrangement joins TRBV6-5 to TRBJ2-7; 10 positions agree with TRBD2. The CDR3 contains 14 residues. CDR1 and CDR2 from the germline V gene are MNHEY and SVGAGI. J was trimmed by 7 bases and V by 6 bases; bases with no gene match: 9. CDR3 nucleotide sequence: TGTGCCAGCAGCGCTAGCGGGAGCAGTGGGGAGCAGTACTTC. Residues: CASSASGSSGEQYF.

The chain uses TRBV18 and TRBJ1-5; TRBD1 matches at 8 bases. The CDR3 loop spans 16 amino acids. With 5 bases clipped from V and 4 bases from J, the junction kept 10 bases outside the gene matches. CDR1 and CDR2 from the germline V gene are KGHSH and LQKENI. The CDR3 protein is CASSTSGQGANQPQHF. The CDR3, as DNA: TGTGCCAGCTCAACCTCCGGACAGGGCGCAAATCAGCCCCAGCATTTT.

The chain uses TRBV7-6 and TRBJ1-5; the D gene is possibly TRBD1 (6 bases). The V gene's germline CDR1 is SGHVS and CDR2 FNYEAQ. V gave up 5 bases and J gave up 4 bases, with 9 bases separating them. The CDR3 loop spans 13 amino acids. The CDR3 region has the DNA TGTGCCAGCAGCGAGGACAGAAATCAGCCCCAGCATTTT. Translation: CASSEDRNQPQHF.

The chain uses TRBV12-5 and TRBJ1-1; a weak D match, TRBD1 (6 bases). Germline V gene sequence: CDR1 LGHNT, CDR2 FRNRAP. V shed 5 bases and J shed 1 base, with 11 bases lying between them. CDR3 size: 14 residues. As DNA, the CDR3 is TGTGCTAGTGGTCCCGACAGGTCGAACACTGAAGCTTTCTTT. Its translation: CASGPDRSNTEAFF.

The rearrangement joins TRBV6-1 to TRBJ2-1; D is unresolved. Germline-derived CDR1 and CDR2 are MNHNS and SASEGT. V was cut by 3 bases and J by 5 bases, with 5 bases left in between. The CDR3 contains 12 residues. CDR3 sequence reads: CASSDLDNEQFF. In nucleotides, the CDR3 is TGTGCCAGCAGTGACTTAGACAATGAGCAGTTCTTC.

The rearrangement links TRBV2 to TRBJ2-3; D might be TRBD1 (5 bases). Germline CDR1 reads SNHLY; CDR2 reads FYNNEI. CDR3 length: 15 residues. V shed 4 bases and J shed 0 bases, with 11 bases lying between them. CDR3 residues: CASSVGAPSTDTQYF. The CDR3, as DNA: TGTGCCAGCAGTGTAGGGGCCCCGAGCACAGATACGCAGTATTTT.

The V call is TRBV25-1, the J call TRBJ1-2; D remains unclear. The V gene's germline CDR1 is MGHDK and CDR2 SYGVNS. V was shortened by 10 bases and J by 0 bases, with 21 bases between the two germline ends. The CDR3 consists of 16 residues. The DNA of the CDR3 is TGTGCCACAACGAGTAACGGTTACTTAGCTAACTATGGCTACACCTTC. This translates into CATTSNGYLANYGYTF.

This clone turned up a few times. The chain employs TRBV13 and TRBJ2-1; TRBD2 agrees at 10 bases. Germline V gene data show CDR1 as PRHDT and CDR2 as FYEKMQ (reference sequence). Trimming removed 1 base from V and 0 bases from J; junction bases left unmatched: 9. The CDR3 has 19 amino acids. CDR3 residues: CASSLDGWTSGTSYNEQFF. The CDR3, as DNA: TGTGCCAGCAGCTTAGACGGATGGACTAGCGGAACCTCCTACAATGAGCAGTTCTTC. The variable domain in full, completed from reference TRBV13 and TRBJ2-1, reads AAGVIQSPRHLIKEKRETATLKCYPIPRHDTVYWYQQGPGQDPQFLISFYEKMQSDKGSIPDRFSAQQFSDYHSELNMSSLELGDSALYFCASSLDGWTSGTSYNEQFFGPGTRLTVL.

The chain employs TRBV18 and TRBJ1-4; D is ambiguous. Trimming left V 3 bases short and J 13 bases short, with 18 bases between. The CDR3 covers 14 residues. In germline, CDR1 is KGHSH, CDR2 LQKENI. The CDR3 DNA follows: TGTGCCAGCTCACCGGGAGGCCCCGGACGGGGACTGTTTTTT. Translated: CASSPGGPGRGLFF.

The chain employs TRBV25-1 and TRBJ2-1; TRBD2 aligns across 7 bases. J was trimmed by 5 bases and V by 0 bases; bases with no gene match: 7. The germline gives CDR1 MGHDK, CDR2 SYGVNS. CDR3 length equals 16 residues. The CDR3 DNA sequence: TGTGCCAGCAGTGAATACGGGGGAGGGCCGGACAATGAGCAGTTCTTC. This codes for CASSEYGGGPDNEQFF.

The sample holds a few counts of this clone. This chain connects TRBV5-6 to TRBJ2-7; TRBD1 agrees at 9 bases. CDR1 is SGHDT and CDR2 is YYEEEE in the germline V gene. This CDR3 has 14 amino acids. Trimming cost V 5 bases and J 4 bases; bases outside gene matches: 7. CDR3 in amino acids: CASRPGTGIYEQYF. In DNA form, the CDR3 reads TGTGCCAGCAGACCCGGGACAGGGATTTACGAGCAGTACTTC.

This rearrangement joins TRBV28 to TRBJ2-1; the D gene is possibly TRBD2 (5 bases). Trimming stripped 10 bases from V and 5 bases from J, with 24 bases between. Per germline, CDR1 MDHEN and CDR2 SYDVKM. This CDR3 has 16 amino acids. CDR3 in amino acids: CATQEARGRLDNEQFF. The CDR3 DNA reads as TGTGCCACCCAAGAAGCAAGAGGGCGGCTCGACAATGAGCAGTTCTTC.

This clone has just a few counts. The chain carries TRBV15 and TRBJ2-5, with 12 bases lining up with TRBD2. Germline V gene lookup returns CDR1 LNHNV and CDR2 YYDKDF (reference sequence). Losses at the gene ends were 3 bases for V and 5 bases for J; bases not matched to a gene: 7. The CDR3 is 16 amino acids. The CDR3 is CATSRDRTSGIETQYF. The CDR3 region has the DNA TGTGCCACCAGCAGGGACCGGACTAGCGGGATTGAGACCCAGTACTTC.

The V gene is TRBV29-1, the J gene TRBJ2-5; D may be TRBD2 (6 bases). The ends were cut back, 5 bases at V and 4 bases at J, with 29 bases in the middle. The germline gives CDR1 SQVTM, CDR2 ANQGSEA. CDR3 length equals 18 residues. The chain's CDR3 is CSVQIRSGDGSLRETQYF. The CDR3 DNA follows: TGCAGCGTTCAAATAAGATCGGGGGACGGTTCCTTAAGAGAGACCCAGTACTTC.

This clone was counted a few times. V and J are TRBV2 and TRBJ2-7; 8 nucleotides match TRBD1. Losses at the gene ends were 1 base for V and 3 bases for J; bases not matched to a gene: 2. This CDR3 has 14 residues. Germline-derived CDR1 and CDR2 are SNHLY and FYNNEI. This CDR3 is CASSEGTGNYEQYF. CDR3 coding DNA: TGTGCCAGCAGTGAAGGGACAGGGAACTACGAGCAGTACTTC.